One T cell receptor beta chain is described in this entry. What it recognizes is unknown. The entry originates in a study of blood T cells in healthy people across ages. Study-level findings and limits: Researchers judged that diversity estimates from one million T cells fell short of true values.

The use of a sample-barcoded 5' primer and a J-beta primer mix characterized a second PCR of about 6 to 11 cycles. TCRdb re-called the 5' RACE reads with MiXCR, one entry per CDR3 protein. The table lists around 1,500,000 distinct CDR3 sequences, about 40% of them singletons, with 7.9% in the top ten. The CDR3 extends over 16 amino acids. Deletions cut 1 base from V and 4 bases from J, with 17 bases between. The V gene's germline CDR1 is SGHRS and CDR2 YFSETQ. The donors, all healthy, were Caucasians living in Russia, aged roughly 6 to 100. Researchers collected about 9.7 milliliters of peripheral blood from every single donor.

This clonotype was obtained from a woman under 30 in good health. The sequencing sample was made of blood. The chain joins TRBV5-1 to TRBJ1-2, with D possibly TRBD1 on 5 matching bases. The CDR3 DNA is TGCGCCAGCAGCTTGCGGGACGCGTCAGGGTCCTATGGCTACACCTTC. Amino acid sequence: CASSLRDASGSYGYTF.